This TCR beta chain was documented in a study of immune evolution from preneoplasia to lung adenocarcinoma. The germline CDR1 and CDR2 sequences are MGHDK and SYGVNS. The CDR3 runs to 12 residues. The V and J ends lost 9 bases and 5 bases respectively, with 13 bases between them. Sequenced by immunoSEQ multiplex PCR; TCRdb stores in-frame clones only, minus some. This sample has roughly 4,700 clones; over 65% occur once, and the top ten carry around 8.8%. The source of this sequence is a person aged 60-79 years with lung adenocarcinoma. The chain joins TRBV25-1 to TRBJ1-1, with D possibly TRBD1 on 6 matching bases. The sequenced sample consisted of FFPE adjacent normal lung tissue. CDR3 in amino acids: CARGLQGTEAFF. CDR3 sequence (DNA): TGTGCCAGGGGCCTTCAGGGGACTGAAGCTTTCTTT. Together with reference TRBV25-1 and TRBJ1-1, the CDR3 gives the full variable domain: EADIYQTPRYLVIGTGKKITLECSQTMGHDKMYWYQQDPGMELHLIHYSYGVNSTEKGDLSSESTVSRIRTEHFPLTLESARPSHTSQYLCARGLQGTEAFFGQGTRLTVV.